This T cell receptor beta chain was captured by sequencing in a study of blood T cell repertoires in COVID-19. Assay: immunoSEQ multiplex PCR; the TCRdb copy retains only in-frame clones and omits some. This table has some 320,000 clones, about 82% appearing once. This TCR was recovered from a human donor in a cohort sampled during active COVID-19. The specimen was peripheral blood.

CDR3 sequence: CASSPGEGYTF. CDR3 DNA sequence: TGTGCCAGCTCCCCAGGGGAGGGCTACACCTTC. This chain joins TRBV18 and TRBJ1-2, with D maybe TRBD1 (6 bases). V gave up 6 bases and J gave up 8 bases, with 10 bases separating them. Germline assignment: CDR1 KGHSH and CDR2 LQKENI. This CDR3 spans 11 amino acids.